This passage covers 26 T cell receptor beta chains from one sample sequenced in a study of blood T cell repertoires in COVID-19. Some clones are missing from TCRdb's copy, which holds only in-frame ones; the method was immunoSEQ multiplex PCR. The data show under 450,000 clones, roughly 80% seen once. Material: peripheral blood. These receptors came from a human donor with acute or convalescent COVID-19. The donor label of this sample is uncertain.

V gene TRBV3-1 (or the pseudogene TRBV3-2) combines with J gene TRBJ1-2, with 7 bases matching TRBD1. Per germline, CDR1 LGHDT and CDR2 YNNKEL (reference sequence). V was clipped by 2 bases and J by 8 bases; unmatched bases: 8. The length of the CDR3 is 14 residues. The CDR3 DNA reads as TGTGCCAGCAGCCAAACGCCAAGGGGGCAAGGCTACACCTTC. Translated: CASSQTPRGQGYTF.

This sequence joins TRBV2 and TRBJ2-5; 14 bases are shared with TRBD2. J was trimmed by 4 bases and V by 8 bases; bases with no gene match: 3. Germline V gives CDR1 SNHLY, CDR2 FYNNEI. This CDR3 is 14 amino acids long. The CDR3 here is CASAGTSGRETQYF. CDR3 nucleotides: TGTGCCAGCGCCGGGACTAGCGGGAGAGAGACCCAGTACTTC.

V is TRBV7-9 and J is TRBJ1-2; TRBD1 matches at 7 bases. Looked up from germline, CDR1 is SEHNR and CDR2 is FQNEAQ (reference sequence). With V trimmed by 8 bases and J by 3 bases, 9 bases remained unmatched. This CDR3 is built from 14 residues. CDR3: CASGNQGVHYGYTF. The CDR3 DNA reads TGTGCCAGCGGAAACCAGGGGGTTCACTATGGCTACACCTTC.

The chain recombines TRBV24-1 with TRBJ2-1; 12 nucleotides line up with TRBD2. The CDR3 is 15 residues long. Germline V gene data show CDR1 as KGHDR and CDR2 as SFDVKD. V was clipped by 12 bases and J by 0 bases; unmatched bases: 5. The CDR3 DNA reads as TGTGCCGCTAGCGGGGGGGCAGGCTCCTACAATGAGCAGTTCTTC. Amino acid sequence: CAASGGAGSYNEQFF.

This chain links TRBV5-6 with TRBJ2-1, with 8 bases identical to TRBD2. The CDR3 extends over 13 amino acids. J was trimmed by 14 bases and V by 1 base; bases with no gene match: 8. From germline, CDR1 is SGHDT and CDR2 YYEEEE. Here the CDR3 reads CASSLPPSGREFF. CDR3 nucleotide sequence: TGTGCCAGCAGCTTGCCTCCTAGCGGGCGGGAGTTCTTC. The full variable domain, with the rest looked up from reference TRBV5-6 and TRBJ2-1, is DAGVTQSPTHLIKTRGQQVTLRCSPKSGHDTVSWYQQALGQGPQFIFQYYEEEERQRGNFPDRFSGHQFPNYSSELNVNALLLGDSALYLCASSLPPSGREFFGPGTRLTVL.

J is TRBJ2-1 and V is TRBV27; 7 positions agree with TRBD2. V shed 7 bases and J 8 bases; nucleotides not matched to a gene: 14. This CDR3 contains 15 residues. Germline V lookup: CDR1 MNHEY, CDR2 SMNVEV (reference sequence). CDR3 nucleotides: TGTGCCAGCACCTTAGGGGCGGGAGTCGGGTATGAGCAGTTCTTC. It translates to CASTLGAGVGYEQFF.

The chain has TRBV27 and TRBJ1-1; tentative D call: TRBD1 (5 bases). CDR1 and CDR2 from the germline V gene are MNHEY and SMNVEV (reference sequence). The CDR3 is 14 amino acids. V lost 5 bases and J lost 5, with 15 bases in between. This CDR3 reads CASSPHGRGTEAFF. The CDR3 DNA reads as TGTGCCAGCAGTCCCCACGGCCGGGGGACTGAAGCTTTCTTT.

V usage is TRBV5-6 and J usage is TRBJ2-7; D is uncertain. V gave up 4 bases and J gave up 3 bases, with 8 bases separating them. Per germline, CDR1 SGHDT and CDR2 YYEEEE. There are 12 residues in the CDR3. CDR3 amino acids: CASSPGGYEQYF. Here the CDR3 DNA reads TGTGCCAGCAGCCCCGGTGGCTACGAGCAGTACTTC.

This clone was counted once. The rearrangement uses TRBV28 and TRBJ1-1; 9 positions match TRBD1. Germline V gives CDR1 MDHEN, CDR2 SYDVKM. V shed 3 bases and J 4 bases; nucleotides not matched to a gene: 6. The CDR3 spans 15 residues. CDR3 DNA sequence: TGTGCCAGCAGTTTCCATGGACAGGGGACCACTGAAGCTTTCTTT. Translation gives CASSFHGQGTTEAFF.

The genes are TRBV18 and TRBJ2-1; TRBD1 agrees at 10 bases. The CDR3 consists of 15 residues. Trimming cost V 6 bases and J 9 bases; bases outside gene matches: 11. CDR1 KGHSH and CDR2 LQKENI come from the germline V gene. CDR3 loop: CASSPDRGRGTEQFF. The CDR3, as DNA: TGTGCCAGCTCCCCTGACAGGGGGCGCGGGACTGAGCAGTTCTTC.

V usage is TRBV20-1 and J usage is TRBJ2-5; D possibly corresponds to TRBD2 (5 bases). The germline CDR1 and CDR2 sequences are DFQATT and SNEGSKA (reference sequence). The CDR3 contains 17 residues. Trimming took off 3 bases at V and 1 base at J, with 21 bases between the two ends. This chain's CDR3 is CSASPLDWGGGQETQYF. The CDR3, as DNA: TGCAGTGCTAGTCCCTTGGATTGGGGTGGAGGCCAAGAGACCCAGTACTTC.

This chain joins TRBV11-2 and TRBJ1-1, with a weak D call TRBD1 (5 bases). CDR1 is SGHAT, CDR2 FQNNGV, per germline. V was pared by 5 bases and J by 3 bases, with 13 bases between. The CDR3 is 14 amino acids. The DNA for the CDR3 is TGTGCCAGCAGCCGGGGGTCCGGCCACACTGAAGCTTTCTTT. The encoded protein is CASSRGSGHTEAFF.

The V gene is TRBV5-1, the J gene TRBJ2-1; 7 bases match TRBD2. The CDR3 contains 15 residues. V trimming: 4 bases; J trimming: 2 bases; junction bases outside the gene matches: 6. The germline V gene encodes CDR1 SGHRS and CDR2 YFSETQ. The CDR3 nucleotides are TGCGCCAGCAGCAACGCCGGGACTACCTACAATGAGCAGTTCTTC. It is translated as CASSNAGTTYNEQFF.

The chain has TRBV9 and TRBJ2-1; TRBD2 agrees at 13 bases. The CDR3 consists of 17 residues. Germline V gene lookup returns CDR1 SGDLS and CDR2 YYNGEE. Unmatched junction bases numbered 13, after V lost 5 bases and J lost 8 bases. In DNA form, the CDR3 reads TGTGCCAGCAGTCCAAGGGTCGGGACTAGCGGGAACCATGAGCAGTTCTTC. Translation: CASSPRVGTSGNHEQFF.

This chain links TRBV11-3 with TRBJ2-1; a weak D match, TRBD2 (5 bases). Trimming stripped 1 base from V and 10 bases from J, with 17 bases between. Per germline, CDR1 SGHNT and CDR2 YENEEA. This CDR3 spans 15 amino acids. CDR3 in amino acids: CASSLGRYHMGEQFF. The CDR3 DNA follows: TGTGCCAGCAGCTTAGGGAGGTACCACATGGGGGAGCAGTTCTTC.

This clone has just a few counts. V gene TRBV7-8 combines with J gene TRBJ2-2, with TRBD1 matching over 8 bases. After removal of 6 bases from V and 5 bases from J, the junction contained 2 bases not matched to a gene. Germline CDR1 is SGHVS and CDR2 is FQNEAQ. The CDR3 extends over 13 amino acids. CDR3 protein: CASRRTGTGELFF. The CDR3 region has the DNA TGTGCCAGCAGGCGGACAGGGACCGGGGAGCTGTTTTTT. The full variable domain, in which reference TRBV7-8 and TRBJ2-2 provide the parts outside the CDR3, is GAGVSQSPRYKVAKRGQDVALRCDPISGHVSLFWYQQALGQGPEFLTYFQNEAQLDKSGLPSDRFFAERPEGSVSTLKIQRTQQEDSAVYLCASRRTGTGELFFGEGSRLTVL.

The chain joins TRBV12-3 or TRBV12-4 to TRBJ2-3; D is undetermined. The CDR3 sequence is 13 residues long. Trimming pared 4 bases from V and 7 bases from J, leaving 12 bases between. This CDR3 reads CASSYERRYTQYF. The CDR3 DNA sequence: TGTGCCAGCAGTTACGAACGCAGGTATACGCAGTATTTT.

This rearrangement joins TRBV29-1 to TRBJ1-1; no reliable D call. The ends were cut back, 1 base at V and 1 base at J, with 10 bases in the middle. CDR3 length: 14 residues. Per germline, CDR1 SQVTM and CDR2 ANQGSEA. CDR3 coding DNA: TGCAGCGTTGAAGGTCAGGTCCGGAACACTGAAGCTTTCTTT. This gives the protein CSVEGQVRNTEAFF.

The chain combines TRBV3-1 (or the pseudogene TRBV3-2) with TRBJ2-7; 7 nucleotides align to TRBD2. Per the germline V gene, CDR1 is LGHDT and CDR2 is YNNKEL (reference sequence). V dropped 1 base and J dropped 4; count of bases not matched to a gene: 13. CDR3 length equals 17 residues. This CDR3 reads CASSQGGFAGAGYEQYF. The CDR3 nucleotides read TGTGCCAGCAGCCAAGGAGGTTTCGCGGGAGCGGGTTACGAGCAGTACTTC.

This clone was seen just once. The chain employs TRBV4-1 and TRBJ2-7, with D possibly TRBD2 on 7 matching bases. CDR1 is MGHRA, CDR2 YSYEKL, per germline. Trimming cost V 1 base and J 2 bases, with 12 bases left between them. The CDR3 has 15 amino acids. Here the CDR3 reads CASSQGEGGPYEQYF. The CDR3 coding sequence is TGCGCCAGCAGCCAAGGGGAGGGGGGACCCTACGAGCAGTACTTC.

This chain joins TRBV5-8 and TRBJ1-4; TRBD1 matches at 7 bases. V shed 0 bases and J 3 bases; nucleotides not matched to a gene: 5. Germline CDR1 reads SGHTS; CDR2 reads YDEGEE. The CDR3 extends over 16 amino acids. The CDR3 nucleotides read TGTGCCAGCAGCTTGGCCCCAGGGGGAGCTAATGAAAAACTGTTTTTT. Its translation is CASSLAPGGANEKLFF.

The chain carries TRBV7-9 and TRBJ1-4; D unclear. CDR3 length equals 14 residues. The V gene's germline CDR1 is SEHNR and CDR2 FQNEAQ (reference sequence). Trimming pared 1 base from V and 3 bases from J, leaving 6 bases between. The CDR3 spells CASSLVGSNEKLFF. Here the CDR3 DNA reads TGTGCCAGCAGCTTAGTCGGGTCTAATGAAAAACTGTTTTTT.

The chain combines TRBV19 with TRBJ2-5, with D possibly being TRBD1 (7 bases). Trimming took 5 bases from V and 2 from J, leaving 18 bases between them. The CDR3 has 16 residues. CDR1 LNHDA and CDR2 SQIVND come from the germline V gene (reference sequence). The CDR3 nucleotides read TGTGCCAGTAGTTCCGGAGGGGGCGGGCAACAAGAGACCCAGTACTTC. This translates into CASSSGGGGQQETQYF.

This clone was found a few times. V is TRBV7-9 and J is TRBJ1-1; 8 nucleotides align to TRBD1. The CDR3 is 15 residues long. V dropped 5 bases and J dropped 1; count of bases not matched to a gene: 6. CDR1 and CDR2 from the germline V gene are SEHNR and FQNEAQ (reference sequence). This chain's CDR3 is CASSGLTGENTEAFF. Here the CDR3 DNA reads TGTGCCAGCAGCGGATTGACAGGGGAGAACACTGAAGCTTTCTTT.

The V gene is TRBV18, the J gene TRBJ1-3; D is uncertain. The CDR3 has 16 amino acids. Germline CDR1 KGHSH, CDR2 LQKENI. V was cut by 2 bases and J by 0 bases, with 11 bases left in between. CDR3 sequence (DNA): TGTGCCAGCTCACCAATGGAGATTCCCTCTGGAAACACCATATATTTT. Encoded protein: CASSPMEIPSGNTIYF.

The chain employs TRBV27 and TRBJ2-1; 11 bases are shared with TRBD2. CDR1 and CDR2 from the germline V gene are MNHEY and SMNVEV (reference sequence). Losses at the gene ends were 4 bases for V and 10 bases for J; bases not matched to a gene: 15. This CDR3 is built from 17 residues. CDR3 protein: CASSSHTLAGGPKEQFF. CDR3 DNA sequence: TGTGCCAGCAGTTCTCATACCTTAGCGGGAGGGCCCAAGGAGCAGTTCTTC.